The 23 T cell receptor beta chains below all came from one sample that was sequenced in a study of blood T cell repertoires in COVID-19. Some clones are missing from TCRdb's copy, which holds only in-frame ones; the method was immunoSEQ multiplex PCR. The sample shows about 160,000 clones, approximately 87% of them seen only once. Sequencing was carried out using peripheral blood. The receptors were sampled from a woman between 65 and 79 years old with COVID-19, enrolled during active disease.

The chain links TRBV5-4 to TRBJ1-2; maybe TRBD1 (6 bases). V lost 4 bases and J 2 bases, leaving 12 bases between the germline ends. This CDR3 comprises 14 residues. Germline V gives CDR1 SGHNT, CDR2 YYREEE (reference sequence). This CDR3 reads CASSDRWGNYGYTF. CDR3 DNA: TGTGCCAGCAGCGACAGGTGGGGGAACTATGGCTACACCTTC. The whole variable domain, filled in from reference TRBV5-4 and TRBJ1-2, reads ETGVTQSPTHLIKTRGQQVTLRCSSQSGHNTVSWYQQALGQGPQFIFQYYREEENGRGNFPPRFSGLQFPNYSSELNVNALELDDSALYLCASSDRWGNYGYTFGSGTRLTVV.

The V and J genes are TRBV5-1 and TRBJ2-7, with TRBD2 matching over 14 bases. Germline V gives CDR1 SGHRS, CDR2 YFSETQ. V lost 4 bases to trimming and J lost 6 bases; unmatched junction nucleotides: 6. The CDR3 contains 15 residues. CDR3 sequence (DNA): TGCGCCAGCAGCAGACTCGGGACTAGCGGGAGCGAGCAGTACTTC. Its translation is CASSRLGTSGSEQYF.

The gene calls are TRBV9 and TRBJ2-7, with D perhaps TRBD2 (6 bases). V was pared by 3 bases and J by 4 bases, with 11 bases between. Germline V gene lookup returns CDR1 SGDLS and CDR2 YYNGEE. The CDR3 is 13 amino acids. The DNA of the CDR3 is TGTGCCAGCAGCGGGGGGGACTTATACGAGCAGTACTTC. Translation gives CASSGGDLYEQYF.

The chain is built from TRBV7-6 and TRBJ1-5; no definite D call. Trimming took off 1 base at V and 5 bases at J, with 9 bases between the two ends. The CDR3 totals 14 residues. Germline values: CDR1 SGHVS, CDR2 FNYEAQ. CDR3 loop: CASSLVGRDQPQHF. The CDR3 nucleotides are TGTGCCAGCAGCTTAGTCGGCCGGGATCAGCCCCAGCATTTT.

The J gene is TRBJ1-5, the V gene TRBV7-2; 9 bases are a match to TRBD1. V was pared by 1 base and J by 3 bases, with 7 bases of the junction left unmatched. Per the germline V gene, CDR1 is SGHTA and CDR2 is FQGNSA. The CDR3 is made up of 17 amino acids. CDR3 residues: CASSLGAGTGYNQPQHF. The CDR3 coding sequence is TGTGCCAGCAGCTTAGGGGCTGGGACAGGGTACAATCAGCCCCAGCATTTT.

The V call is TRBV2, the J call TRBJ2-7, with 7 positions matching TRBD1. V dropped 7 bases and J dropped 7; count of bases not matched to a gene: 16. The CDR3 is 15 amino acids. Germline values: CDR1 SNHLY, CDR2 FYNNEI. CDR3 DNA: TGTGCCAGCACAAGGGCGACAGGGAATCTTAGGGAGCAGTACTTC. It translates to CASTRATGNLREQYF. Combining the CDR3 with reference TRBV2 and TRBJ2-7 gives the whole variable domain EPEVTQTPSHQVTQMGQEVILRCVPISNHLYFYWYRQILGQKVEFLVSFYNNEISEKSEIFDDQFSVERPDGSNFTLKIRSTKLEDSAMYFCASTRATGNLREQYFGPGTRLTVT.

Comments on this clone: The junction shows a germline mismatch at one end, possibly a read error. CDR3 loop: CASTPTGTAYEQYF. The CDR3 coding sequence is TGTGCCAGCACACCGACCGGGACAGCCTACGAGCAGTACTTC. The V call is TRBV18, the J call TRBJ2-7; 7 bases are a match to TRBD1. The CDR3 length is 14 residues. The germline CDR1 and CDR2 sequences are KGHSH and LQKENI.

V gene TRBV30 combines with J gene TRBJ1-1; weak D call: TRBD1 (5 bases). CDR1 is GTSNPN, CDR2 SVGIG, per germline (reference sequence). V was trimmed by 0 bases and J by 7 bases, leaving 12 bases between them. This CDR3 comprises 13 residues. CDR3 DNA sequence: TGTGCCTGGAGTGTTGGGGCGACCTTTGAAGCTTTCTTT. Protein sequence: CAWSVGATFEAFF.

V and J are TRBV30 and TRBJ1-4, with 7 bases lining up with TRBD1. Germline V lookup: CDR1 GTSNPN, CDR2 SVGIG (reference sequence). Trimming cost V 0 bases and J 8 bases; bases outside gene matches: 9. The CDR3 sequence is 15 residues long. The CDR3 DNA reads as TGTGCCTGGAGTGTACAGGGGTCTAGGGGCGAAAAACTGTTTTTT. Amino acid sequence: CAWSVQGSRGEKLFF. The whole variable domain, filled in from reference TRBV30 and TRBJ1-4, reads SQTIHQWPATLVQPVGSPLSLECTVEGTSNPNLYWYRQAAGRGLQLLFYSVGIGQISSEVPQNLSASRPQDRQFILSSKKLLLSDSGFYLCAWSVQGSRGEKLFFGSGTQLSVL.

The chain has TRBV7-2 and TRBJ1-6; unclear D gene. The V gene's germline CDR1 is SGHTA and CDR2 FQGNSA. V lost 4 bases to trimming and J lost 11 bases, with 12 bases between them. The CDR3 runs to 13 residues. CDR3 DNA sequence: TGTGCCAGCAGCTATTCCAGGTTAGCACCCCTCCACTTT. This sequence encodes CASSYSRLAPLHF.

This clone occurred once. V is TRBV28 and J is TRBJ1-2, with D perhaps TRBD1 (6 bases). The CDR3 length is 16 residues. V was clipped by 3 bases and J by 6 bases, with 20 bases between them. The germline V gene has CDR1 MDHEN and CDR2 SYDVKM. The CDR3 region is CASSLSPQGDEDGYTF. CDR3 DNA sequence: TGTGCCAGCAGTTTGTCCCCACAGGGCGATGAAGATGGCTACACCTTC.

This clone was counted between two and nine times. The rearrangement links TRBV6-5 to TRBJ2-7; 10 bases agree with TRBD1. Trimming cost V 7 bases and J 4 bases; bases outside gene matches: 4. Per the germline V gene, CDR1 is MNHEY and CDR2 is SVGAGI. CDR3 length: 13 residues. In nucleotides, the CDR3 is TGTGCCAGCACAGGACAGGGGGGATACGAGCAGTACTTC. Encoded protein: CASTGQGGYEQYF.

The chain recombines TRBV18 with TRBJ1-5; a weak D match, TRBD1 (5 bases). V lost 6 bases, J lost 4 bases, and 19 bases lay in between. The V gene's germline CDR1 is KGHSH and CDR2 LQKENI. The length of the CDR3 is 16 residues. CDR3 DNA: TGTGCCAGCTCTCCATCGGGGGGATCAAGGAATCAGCCCCAGCATTTT. Encoded protein: CASSPSGGSRNQPQHF.

In this sample, this clone turned up a few times. The chain joins TRBV29-1 to TRBJ1-4; D gene ambiguous. The germline gives CDR1 SQVTM, CDR2 ANQGSEA. There are 11 residues in the CDR3. Trimming pared 1 base from V and 9 bases from J, leaving 6 bases between. CDR3 coding DNA: TGCAGCGTTGAAGGGCGGCAAAAACTGTTTTTT. Its translation is CSVEGRQKLFF.

The genes are TRBV28 and TRBJ1-1; D is unclear. This CDR3 is 15 amino acids long. V was shortened by 6 bases and J by 1 base, with 15 bases between the two germline ends. From germline, CDR1 is MDHEN and CDR2 SYDVKM. The CDR3 here is CASSPRGKGNTEAFF. Written as DNA, the CDR3 is TGTGCCAGCAGCCCTAGAGGAAAAGGGAACACTGAAGCTTTCTTT.

The chain carries TRBV3-1 (or the pseudogene TRBV3-2) and TRBJ1-3; 7 nucleotides align to TRBD1. The CDR3 is 13 amino acids. The V gene's germline CDR1 is LGHDT and CDR2 YNNKEL (reference sequence). V lost 5 bases and J lost 12; bases outside the gene matches: 10. CDR3 residues: CASSDRRSGGIYF. CDR3 coding DNA: TGTGCCAGCAGCGACAGGAGGTCAGGGGGCATATATTTT.

This chain connects TRBV3-1 (or the pseudogene TRBV3-2) to TRBJ2-1; 7 nucleotides line up with TRBD2. The germline CDR1 and CDR2 sequences are LGHDT and YNNKEL (reference sequence). The CDR3 consists of 15 residues. Unmatched junction bases numbered 2, after V lost 0 bases and J lost 3 bases. CDR3 sequence reads: CASSQDPGGYNEQFF. The CDR3 DNA reads TGTGCCAGCAGCCAAGATCCGGGAGGCTACAATGAGCAGTTCTTC.

This clone appeared a few times. V is TRBV11-2 and J is TRBJ1-4, with unresolved D. Trimming shortened V by 4 bases and J by 6 bases, and 12 bases separated the two germline ends. This CDR3 spans 14 amino acids. From germline, CDR1 is SGHAT and CDR2 FQNNGV. CDR3 sequence: CASSSPLEDEKLFF. Here the CDR3 DNA reads TGTGCCAGCAGCTCGCCTCTCGAGGATGAAAAACTGTTTTTT.

The chain joins TRBV18 to TRBJ2-7; TRBD1 aligns across 10 bases. V lost 2 bases to trimming and J lost 3 bases; unmatched junction nucleotides: 1. The CDR3 spans 14 residues. CDR1 is KGHSH, CDR2 LQKENI, per germline. Here the CDR3 DNA reads TGTGCCAGCTCACCAAGGGACAGGGGCTACGAGCAGTACTTC. Residues: CASSPRDRGYEQYF.

This clone was observed once. The chain recombines TRBV28 with TRBJ1-2; 9 positions match TRBD1. The CDR3 consists of 15 residues. V was pared by 8 bases and J by 2 bases, with 9 bases of the junction left unmatched. CDR1 is MDHEN, CDR2 SYDVKM, per germline. CDR3 nucleotide sequence: TGTGCCAGCTTGGACAGGGGAAGAGGAAACTATGGCTACACCTTC. It specifies CASLDRGRGNYGYTF.

CDR3 sequence (DNA): TGTGCCAGCAGTAAGGACAGGGGGGGGACAGATACGCAGTATTTT. Residues: CASSKDRGGTDTQYF. The gene calls are TRBV2 and TRBJ2-3, with 10 positions matching TRBD1. Germline V gives CDR1 SNHLY, CDR2 FYNNEI. Trimming at V came to 5 bases and at J to 3 bases, leaving 5 bases not matched to a gene. CDR3 length: 15 amino acids.

The chain is built from TRBV6-4 and TRBJ1-5, with D possibly being TRBD1 (6 bases). V was clipped by 7 bases and J by 0 bases, with 16 bases between them. The CDR3 consists of 16 residues. The germline CDR1 and CDR2 sequences are MRHNA and SNTAGT. The CDR3 reads CASTDGTNYSNQPQHF. CDR3 sequence (DNA): TGTGCCAGCACAGACGGGACAAACTATAGCAATCAGCCCCAGCATTTT.

Regarding this clone: Other DNA sequences within the sample encode an identical CDR3. The genes are TRBV28 and TRBJ2-5; D might be TRBD1 (6 bases). The ends were cut back, 6 bases at V and 5 bases at J, with 13 bases in the middle. The CDR3 consists of 13 residues. In germline, CDR1 is MDHEN, CDR2 SYDVKM. CDR3 bases: TGTGCCAGCAGGTCCACAGGGCTGGAGACCCAGTACTTC. Translated: CASRSTGLETQYF.